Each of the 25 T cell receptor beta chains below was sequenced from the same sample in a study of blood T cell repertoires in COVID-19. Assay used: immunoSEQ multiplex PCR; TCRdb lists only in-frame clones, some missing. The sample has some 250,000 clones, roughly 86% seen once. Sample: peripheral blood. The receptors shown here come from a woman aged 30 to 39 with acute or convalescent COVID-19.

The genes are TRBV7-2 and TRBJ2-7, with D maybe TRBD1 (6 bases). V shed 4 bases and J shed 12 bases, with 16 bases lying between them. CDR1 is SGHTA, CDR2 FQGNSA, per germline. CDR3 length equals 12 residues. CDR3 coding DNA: TGTGCCAGCAGCTCCTCGACAGGACCGCTGTACTTC. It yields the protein CASSSSTGPLYF.

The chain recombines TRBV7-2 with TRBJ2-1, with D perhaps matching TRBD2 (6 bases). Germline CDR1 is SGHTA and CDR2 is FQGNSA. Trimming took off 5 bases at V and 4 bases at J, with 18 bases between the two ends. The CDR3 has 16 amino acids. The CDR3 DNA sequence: TGTGCCAGCAGCCCTCGGCCGGGAGCTTGGTACAATGAGCAGTTCTTC. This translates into CASSPRPGAWYNEQFF. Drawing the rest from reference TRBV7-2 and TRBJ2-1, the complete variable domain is GAGVSQSPSNKVTEKGKDVELRCDPISGHTALYWYRQSLGQGLEFLIYFQGNSAPDKSGLPSDRFSAERTGGSVSTLTIQRTQQEDSAVYLCASSPRPGAWYNEQFFGPGTRLTVL.

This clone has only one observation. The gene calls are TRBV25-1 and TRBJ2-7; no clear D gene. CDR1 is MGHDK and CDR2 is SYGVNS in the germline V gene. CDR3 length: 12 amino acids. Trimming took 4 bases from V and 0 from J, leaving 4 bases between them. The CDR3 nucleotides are TGTGCCAGCAGTGTGAGCTCCTACGAGCAGTACTTC. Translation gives CASSVSSYEQYF.

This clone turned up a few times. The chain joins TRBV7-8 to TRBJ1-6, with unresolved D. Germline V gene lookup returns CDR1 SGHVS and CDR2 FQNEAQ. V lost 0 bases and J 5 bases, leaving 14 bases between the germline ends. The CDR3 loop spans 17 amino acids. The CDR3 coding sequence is TGTGCCAGCAGCTTAGCGAAATTAAGCCTAGATAATTCACCCCTCCACTTT. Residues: CASSLAKLSLDNSPLHF.

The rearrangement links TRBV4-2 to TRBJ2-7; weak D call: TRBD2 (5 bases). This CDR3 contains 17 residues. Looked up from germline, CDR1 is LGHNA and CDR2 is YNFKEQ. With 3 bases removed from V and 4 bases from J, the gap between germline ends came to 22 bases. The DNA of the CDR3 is TGTGCCAGCAGCCATTCAGGACTTGCTACAAGATTATACGAGCAGTACTTC. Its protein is CASSHSGLATRLYEQYF.

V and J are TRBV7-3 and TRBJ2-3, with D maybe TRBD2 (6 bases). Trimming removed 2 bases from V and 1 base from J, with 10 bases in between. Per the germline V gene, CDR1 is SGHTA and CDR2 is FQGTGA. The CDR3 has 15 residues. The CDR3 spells CASSLLSSGTDTQYF. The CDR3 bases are TGTGCCAGCAGCTTATTGTCTAGCGGCACAGATACGCAGTATTTT.

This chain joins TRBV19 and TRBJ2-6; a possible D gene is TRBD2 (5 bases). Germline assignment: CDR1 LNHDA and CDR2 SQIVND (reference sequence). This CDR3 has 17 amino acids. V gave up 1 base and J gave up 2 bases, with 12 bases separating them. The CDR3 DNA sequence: TGTGCCAGTAGTATAGGGGGTGGGAGAACTGGGGCCAACGTCCTGACTTTC. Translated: CASSIGGGRTGANVLTF.

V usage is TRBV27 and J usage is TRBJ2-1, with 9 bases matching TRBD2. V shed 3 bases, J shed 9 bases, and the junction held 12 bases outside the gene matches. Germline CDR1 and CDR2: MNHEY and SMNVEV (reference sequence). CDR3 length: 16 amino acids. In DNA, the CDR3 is TGTGCCAGCAGTTTCATGGTCGCGGGAGGGCCGGGTGAGCAGTTCTTC. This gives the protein CASSFMVAGGPGEQFF.

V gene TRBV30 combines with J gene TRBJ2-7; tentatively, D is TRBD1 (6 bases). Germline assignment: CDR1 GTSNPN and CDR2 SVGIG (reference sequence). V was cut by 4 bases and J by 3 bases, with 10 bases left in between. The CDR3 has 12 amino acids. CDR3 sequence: CAWTQGSYEQYF. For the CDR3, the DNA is TGTGCCTGGACCCAGGGGAGCTACGAGCAGTACTTC. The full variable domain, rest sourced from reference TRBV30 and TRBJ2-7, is SQTIHQWPATLVQPVGSPLSLECTVEGTSNPNLYWYRQAAGRGLQLLFYSVGIGQISSEVPQNLSASRPQDRQFILSSKKLLLSDSGFYLCAWTQGSYEQYFGPGTRLTVT.

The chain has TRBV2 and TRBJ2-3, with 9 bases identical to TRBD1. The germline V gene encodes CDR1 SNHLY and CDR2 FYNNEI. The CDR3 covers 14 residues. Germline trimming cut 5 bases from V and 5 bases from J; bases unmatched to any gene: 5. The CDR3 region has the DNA TGTGCCAGCAGTCCCCGGGACAGGGTAGATACGCAGTATTTT. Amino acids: CASSPRDRVDTQYF. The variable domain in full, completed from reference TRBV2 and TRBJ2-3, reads EPEVTQTPSHQVTQMGQEVILRCVPISNHLYFYWYRQILGQKVEFLVSFYNNEISEKSEIFDDQFSVERPDGSNFTLKIRSTKLEDSAMYFCASSPRDRVDTQYFGPGTRLTVL.

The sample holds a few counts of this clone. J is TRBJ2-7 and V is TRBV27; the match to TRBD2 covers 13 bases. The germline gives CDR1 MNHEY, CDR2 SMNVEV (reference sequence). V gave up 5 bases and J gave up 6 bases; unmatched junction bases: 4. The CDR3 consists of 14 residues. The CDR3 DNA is TGTGCCAGCAGTCCGGGACTAGCGGGACTCGAGCAGTACTTC. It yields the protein CASSPGLAGLEQYF.

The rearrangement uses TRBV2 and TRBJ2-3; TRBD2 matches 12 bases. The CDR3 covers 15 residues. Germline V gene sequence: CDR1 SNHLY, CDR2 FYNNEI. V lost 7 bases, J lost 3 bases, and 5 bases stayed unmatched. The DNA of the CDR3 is TGTGCCAGCACCCGACTAGCGGGAGTAACAGATACGCAGTATTTT. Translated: CASTRLAGVTDTQYF.

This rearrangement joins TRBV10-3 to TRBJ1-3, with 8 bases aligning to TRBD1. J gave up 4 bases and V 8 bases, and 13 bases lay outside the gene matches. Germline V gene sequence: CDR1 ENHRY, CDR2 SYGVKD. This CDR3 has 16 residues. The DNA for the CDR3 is TGTGCCATCTCTAACTTCCAGGGGGCTGTAGGAAACACCATATATTTT. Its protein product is CAISNFQGAVGNTIYF.

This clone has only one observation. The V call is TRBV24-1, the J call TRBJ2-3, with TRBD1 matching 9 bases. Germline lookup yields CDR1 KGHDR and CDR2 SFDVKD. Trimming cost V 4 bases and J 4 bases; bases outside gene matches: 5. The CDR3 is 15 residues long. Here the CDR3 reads CATSETGGIADTQYF. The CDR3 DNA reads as TGTGCCACCAGTGAAACAGGGGGCATCGCAGATACGCAGTATTTT.

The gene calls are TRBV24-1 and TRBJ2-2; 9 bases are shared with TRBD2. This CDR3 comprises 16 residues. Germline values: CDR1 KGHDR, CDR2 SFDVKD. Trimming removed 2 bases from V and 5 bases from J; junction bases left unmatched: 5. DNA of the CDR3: TGTGCCACCAGTGATTCCCTAGCGGGACGGACCGGGGAGCTGTTTTTT. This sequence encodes CATSDSLAGRTGELFF.

The CDR3 reads CAWSDPRRTYEQYF. The DNA for the CDR3 is TGTGCCTGGAGTGACCCTCGCAGAACCTACGAGCAGTACTTC. The chain employs TRBV30 and TRBJ2-7; D unclear. CDR1 and CDR2 (germline): GTSNPN, SVGIG (reference sequence). There are 14 residues in the CDR3. Trimming cost V 1 base and J 2 bases, with 12 bases left between them.

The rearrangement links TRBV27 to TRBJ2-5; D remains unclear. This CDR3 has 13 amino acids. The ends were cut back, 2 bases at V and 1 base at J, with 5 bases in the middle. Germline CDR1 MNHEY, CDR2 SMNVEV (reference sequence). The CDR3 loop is CASSLISQETQYF. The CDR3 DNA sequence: TGTGCCAGCAGTTTAATCAGCCAAGAGACCCAGTACTTC.

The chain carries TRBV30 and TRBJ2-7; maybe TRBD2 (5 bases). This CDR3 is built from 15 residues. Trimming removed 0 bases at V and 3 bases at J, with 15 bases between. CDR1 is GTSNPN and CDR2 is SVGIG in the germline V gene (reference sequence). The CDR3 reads CAWSVRMTLGYEQYF. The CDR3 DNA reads TGTGCCTGGAGTGTACGTATGACACTAGGCTACGAGCAGTACTTC. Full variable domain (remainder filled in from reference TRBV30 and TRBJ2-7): SQTIHQWPATLVQPVGSPLSLECTVEGTSNPNLYWYRQAAGRGLQLLFYSVGIGQISSEVPQNLSASRPQDRQFILSSKKLLLSDSGFYLCAWSVRMTLGYEQYFGPGTRLTVT.

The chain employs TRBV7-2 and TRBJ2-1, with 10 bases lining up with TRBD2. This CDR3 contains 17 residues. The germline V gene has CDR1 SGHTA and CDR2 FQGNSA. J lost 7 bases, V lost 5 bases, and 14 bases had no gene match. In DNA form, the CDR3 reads TGTGCCAGCAGCCCCCGGGTAGCGGGAGGAACCTCTAATGAGCAGTTCTTC. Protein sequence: CASSPRVAGGTSNEQFF.

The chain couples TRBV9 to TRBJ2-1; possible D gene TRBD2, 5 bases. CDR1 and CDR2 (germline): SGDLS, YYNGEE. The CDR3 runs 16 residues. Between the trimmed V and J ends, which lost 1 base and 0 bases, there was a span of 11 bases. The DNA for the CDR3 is TGTGCCAGCAGCGTATATGACGGGAACTCCTACAATGAGCAGTTCTTC. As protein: CASSVYDGNSYNEQFF. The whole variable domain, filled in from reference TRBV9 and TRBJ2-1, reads DSGVTQTPKHLITATGQRVTLRCSPRSGDLSVYWYQQSLDQGLQFLIQYYNGEERAKGNILERFSAQQFPDLHSELNLSSLELGDSALYFCASSVYDGNSYNEQFFGPGTRLTVL.

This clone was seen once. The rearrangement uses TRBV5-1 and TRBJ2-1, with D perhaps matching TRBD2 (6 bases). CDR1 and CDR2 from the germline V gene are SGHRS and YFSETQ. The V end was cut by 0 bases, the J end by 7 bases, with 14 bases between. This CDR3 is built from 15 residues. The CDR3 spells CASSLAVGGRNEQFF. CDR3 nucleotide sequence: TGCGCCAGCAGCTTGGCCGTTGGGGGGAGGAATGAGCAGTTCTTC.

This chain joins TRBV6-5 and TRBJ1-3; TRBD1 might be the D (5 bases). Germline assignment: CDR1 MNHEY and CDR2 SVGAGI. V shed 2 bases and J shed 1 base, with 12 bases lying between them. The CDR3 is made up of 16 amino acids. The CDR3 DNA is TGTGCCAGCAGTTACCAGACAGAACTTTCTGGAAACACCATATATTTT. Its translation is CASSYQTELSGNTIYF.

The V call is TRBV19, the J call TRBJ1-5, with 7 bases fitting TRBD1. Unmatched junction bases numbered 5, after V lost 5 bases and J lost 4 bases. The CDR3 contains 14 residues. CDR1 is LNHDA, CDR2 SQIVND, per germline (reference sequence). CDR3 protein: CASSAGQPNQPQHF. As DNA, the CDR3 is TGTGCCAGTAGTGCGGGACAGCCGAATCAGCCCCAGCATTTT. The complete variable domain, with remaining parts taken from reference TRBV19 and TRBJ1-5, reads DGGITQSPKYLFRKEGQNVTLSCEQNLNHDAMYWYRQDPGQGLRLIYYSQIVNDFQKGDIAEGYSVSREKKESFPLTVTSAQKNPTAFYLCASSAGQPNQPQHFGDGTRLSIL.

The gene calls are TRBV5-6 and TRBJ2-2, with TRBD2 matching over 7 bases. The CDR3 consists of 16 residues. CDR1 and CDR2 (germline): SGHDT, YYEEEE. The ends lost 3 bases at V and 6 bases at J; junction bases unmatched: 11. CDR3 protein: CASSSDSGGRAGELFF. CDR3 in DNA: TGTGCCAGCAGCTCGGACTCGGGAGGCCGGGCCGGGGAGCTGTTTTTT. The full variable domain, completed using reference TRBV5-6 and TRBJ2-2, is DAGVTQSPTHLIKTRGQQVTLRCSPKSGHDTVSWYQQALGQGPQFIFQYYEEEERQRGNFPDRFSGHQFPNYSSELNVNALLLGDSALYLCASSSDSGGRAGELFFGEGSRLTVL.

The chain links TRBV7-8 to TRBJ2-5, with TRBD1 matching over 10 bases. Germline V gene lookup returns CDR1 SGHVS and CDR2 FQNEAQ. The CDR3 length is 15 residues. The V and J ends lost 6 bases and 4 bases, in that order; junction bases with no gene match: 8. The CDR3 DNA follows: TGTGCCAGCAGGAGGGGACAGGGGTACTTAGAGACCCAGTACTTC. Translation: CASRRGQGYLETQYF.